This T cell receptor beta chain is from a study of blood T cell repertoires in COVID-19 (dated by TCRdb to 2020 to 2021). In the study overall: The collaborator samples originated in the United States, Italy and Spain and spanned the acute and convalescent phases of COVID-19. The prospective study material was composed of cDNA or gDNA derived from T cells, B-cell-depleted T cells, or PBMCs. Deeply sampled blood TCRbeta repertoires from subjects exposed to, actively infected with, or recovered from COVID-19 were included in the dataset. The repertoires were made available in a free public database intended to serve as a resource for research on the immune response to SARS-CoV-2. Where available, HLA class I and class II types were taken from metadata supplied by the sample provider and were not determined by assay-based typing. Samples came from the ongoing ImmuneRACE study (first 160 participants) plus 1,254 subjects from 6 global collaborators. A de-identified subject ID, COVID-19 status, age in years and sex were almost always included in the sample metadata. What the work shows at the level of the full study, not this receptor alone: How much clinical and demographic metadata was included differed by source and by participant, and the metadata was provided uncurated.

About this clone: What this receptor recognizes is not known. No much larger clonotype is one base removed from it; base qualities were not supplied.

TCRbeta CDR3 regions were amplified from genomic DNA by means of the immunoSEQ Assay, a bias-controlled multiplex PCR. On the authors' methods: The number of nucleated cells in each sample was estimated by amplification of reference gene primers within the assay. To quantify the absolute abundance of each unique TCRbeta CDR3 rearrangement, sequence reads were collapsed and filtered. Productive Simpson clonality was computed per sample as the square root of Simpson's diversity index over productive rearrangements. Drawn from immuneACCESS, this table holds only the in-frame rearrangements with V and J called that TCRdb kept. Clones are partly lost; checked studies trace under half to an unresolved V gene and leave the rest unexplained. The D gene and trimming were derived from the DNA, and the V and J assignments and clone size from that table. This sample gives about 160,000 clones in total; approximately 81% of them show up just once. 0.8% to 1.2% of the sample is in the top ten clones.

Whole blood was collected in K2EDTA tubes by collaborating institutions according to the institutions' own protocols. For TCRbeta analysis, collaborators shipped samples as frozen whole blood, isolated PBMCs, or DNA extracted from either of those sample types. Source material: peripheral blood. The receptor was derived from a man in his forties with acute or convalescent COVID-19.

In nucleotides, the sequence is TGTGCCAGCATAGGGGGCCGCCAGCCCCAGCATTTT. Its protein reads: CASIGGRQPQHF. The chain couples TRBV6-5 to TRBJ1-5; 7 middle bases align to TRBD1. CDR1 and CDR2 were assigned from the germline V gene as MNHEY and SVGAGI. Trimming removed 7 bases from V and 7 bases from J; the gene matches leave 4 bases unexplained. The CDR3 sequence holds 12 residues, the cysteine and phenylalanine included. Kept here is only the CDR3 DNA, which spans 36 bases and is read in frame from base 1.